This T cell receptor (beta chain) was identified during a study of OX40 agonist ivuxolimab in advanced cancers. Across the study: From about 23 to 85 years was the age range, with a mean of roughly 64 years, and over 70% were male.

The assay was immunoSEQ multiplex PCR, and TCRdb's table has in-frame clones only and misses some. Of tens of thousands of clones listed, more than 75% are singletons. Looked up from germline, CDR1 is LGHNA and CDR2 is YNFKEQ. This CDR3 has 15 residues. The V and J ends lost 0 bases and 11 bases respectively, with 19 bases between them. Study-level points and caveats: Clonal expansion by week 6 occurred in CD4+ and CD8+ blood T cells (at 0.1 to 3.0 mg/kg). Expanded clones tended on average to be more numerous among CD8+ T cells than CD4+.

Comment on this clone: Its target is unknown.

The chain is built from TRBV4-2 and TRBJ1-2; D is possibly TRBD1 (6 bases). The sample consisted of CD4+ or CD8+ T cells sorted from blood, taken in a trial of the OX40 agonist ivuxolimab. This sequence was found in an adult with an advanced solid tumor such as melanoma, head and neck, liver or kidney cancer. The CDR3 sequence: CASSQERVKGTRYTF. The CDR3 region has the DNA TGTGCCAGCAGCCAAGAGAGGGTTAAGGGGACAAGGTACACCTTC.